This TCR beta chain was documented in a study of CD8 T cells in ankylosing spondylitis. General observations from the study: Previous work reported some of these motif variants in the synovial fluid and blood of reactive arthritis. For ankylosing spondylitis blood, a TCR beta motif of eight or nine highly homologous variants appeared characteristic. Researchers reportedly found disease-linked clones significantly enriched in matched ankylosing spondylitis synovial fluid.

Using quantitative 5'-RACE with molecular barcodes, the authors made TCR beta libraries. TCRdb itself ran the 5' RACE reads through MiXCR, one entry per CDR3 protein. The table records fewer than 500,000 distinct CDR3 sequences, around 24% of them present only once. V shed 0 bases and J shed 0 bases, with 9 bases lying between them. CDR1 and CDR2 from the germline V gene are KGHSH and LQKENI. The length of the CDR3 is 16 residues. This clonotype was counted a few times. Its target is unknown. Sequencing used blood, either unsorted or a sorted T cell fraction (not recorded which). The chain employs TRBV18 and TRBJ2-1; D unclear. This TCR came from a male donor with ankylosing spondylitis. The CDR3 sequence is CASSPPTESSYNEQFF. The CDR3 nucleotides are TGTGCCAGCTCACCACCGACCGAAAGCTCCTACAATGAGCAGTTCTTC.